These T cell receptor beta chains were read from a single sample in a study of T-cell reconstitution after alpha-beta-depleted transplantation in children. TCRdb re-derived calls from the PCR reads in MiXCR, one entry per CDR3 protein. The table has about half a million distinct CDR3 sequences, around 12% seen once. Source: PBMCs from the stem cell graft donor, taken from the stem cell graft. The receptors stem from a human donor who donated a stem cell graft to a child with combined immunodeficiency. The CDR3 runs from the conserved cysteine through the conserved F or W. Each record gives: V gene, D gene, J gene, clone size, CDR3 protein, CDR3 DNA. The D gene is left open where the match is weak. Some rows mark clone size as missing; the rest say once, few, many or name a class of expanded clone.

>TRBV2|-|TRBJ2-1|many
CASSNRNNEQFF
TGTGCCAGCAGTAACAGGAACAATGAGCAGTTCTTC
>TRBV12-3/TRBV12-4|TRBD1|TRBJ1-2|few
CASSLSLGQGEDGYTF
TGTGCCAGCAGTTTAAGCCTTGGACAGGGAGAAGATGGCTACACCTTC
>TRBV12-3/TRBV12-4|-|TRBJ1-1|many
CASSSRVEITEAFF
TGTGCCAGCTCCAGCAGGGTGGAAATAACTGAAGCTTTCTTT
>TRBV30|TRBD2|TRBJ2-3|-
CAWRKGLAVSTDTQYF
TGTGCCTGGAGAAAGGGACTAGCGGTTAGCACAGATACGCAGTATTTT
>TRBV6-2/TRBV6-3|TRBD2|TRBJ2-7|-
CASSYSLAGATYEQYF
TGTGCCAGCAGTTACTCCCTAGCGGGAGCCACCTACGAGCAGTACTTC
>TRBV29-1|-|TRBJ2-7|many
CSVTVSYEQYF
TGCAGCGTGACAGTGTCTTACGAGCAGTACTTC
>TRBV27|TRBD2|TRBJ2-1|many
CASSGTSFYGEQFF
TGTGCCAGCAGTGGGACTAGCTTTTACGGTGAGCAGTTCTTC
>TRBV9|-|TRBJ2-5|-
CASSVAGAGETQYF
TGTGCCAGCAGCGTAGCTGGAGCGGGTGAGACCCAGTACTTC
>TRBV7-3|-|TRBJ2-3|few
CASSISLRDTQYF
TGTGCCAGCAGCATTAGCCTCAGAGATACGCAGTATTTT
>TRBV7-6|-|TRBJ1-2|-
CASSLSGGPSYGYTF
TGTGCCAGCAGCTTATCGGGAGGCCCGAGCTATGGCTACACCTTC
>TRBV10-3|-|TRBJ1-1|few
CAISQDGEGTEAFF
TGTGCCATCAGCCAAGACGGAGAGGGCACTGAAGCTTTCTTT
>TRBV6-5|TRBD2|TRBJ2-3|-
CASSYSRGGRTDTQYF
TGTGCCAGCAGTTACTCACGGGGGGGCCGGACAGATACGCAGTATTTT
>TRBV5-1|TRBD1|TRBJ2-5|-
CASSYDGTGYQETQYF
TGCGCCAGCAGCTACGACGGGACAGGGTACCAAGAGACCCAGTACTTC
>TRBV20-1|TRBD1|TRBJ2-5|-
CSARDDRGRYQETQYF
TGCAGTGCTAGAGATGACAGGGGTCGGTACCAAGAGACCCAGTACTTC
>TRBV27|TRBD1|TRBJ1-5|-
CASILPGQGGNQPQHF
TGTGCCAGCATCTTACCCGGACAGGGGGGCAATCAGCCCCAGCATTTT
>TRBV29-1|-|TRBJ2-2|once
CSVEDFEGSTNTGELFF
TGCAGCGTTGAAGATTTCGAGGGGAGCACGAACACCGGGGAGCTGTTTTTT
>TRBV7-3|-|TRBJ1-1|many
CASSLAPGTKAFF
TGTGCCAGCAGCTTAGCACCAGGGACAAAAGCTTTCTTT
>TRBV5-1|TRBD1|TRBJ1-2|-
CASSLGVRQGGYGYTF
TGCGCCAGCAGCTTAGGGGTCCGCCAGGGGGGCTATGGCTACACCTTC
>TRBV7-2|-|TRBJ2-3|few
CASSLDREPDTQYF
TGTGCCAGCAGCTTAGACAGGGAACCAGATACGCAGTATTTT
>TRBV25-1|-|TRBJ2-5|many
CASSLHQETQYF
TGTGCCAGCAGTTTGCACCAAGAGACCCAGTACTTC
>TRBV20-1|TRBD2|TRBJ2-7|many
CSGRTSGSYEQYF
TGCAGTGGACGGACTAGCGGGAGCTACGAGCAGTACTTC
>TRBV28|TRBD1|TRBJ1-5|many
CASSTMTGGWEPQHF
TGTGCCAGCAGTACAATGACAGGGGGCTGGGAGCCCCAGCATTTT
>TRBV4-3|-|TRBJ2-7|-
CASSQEGSAYAYEQYF
TGCGCCAGCAGCCAAGAGGGGAGCGCCTACGCCTACGAGCAGTACTTC
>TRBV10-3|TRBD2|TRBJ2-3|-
CAIERTSGGTSTDTQYF
TGTGCCATAGAGAGGACTAGCGGGGGCACTAGCACAGATACGCAGTATTTT
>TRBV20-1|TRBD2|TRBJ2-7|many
CSARLAVSYEQYF
TGCAGTGCGAGACTAGCGGTTTCCTACGAGCAGTACTTC
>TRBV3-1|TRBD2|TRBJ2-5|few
CASSQGLAGSRAWTQYF
TGTGCCAGCAGCCAAGGACTAGCGGGCTCAAGGGCGTGGACCCAGTACTTC
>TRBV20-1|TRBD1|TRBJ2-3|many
CSARDWSRGLTDTQYF
TGCAGTGCTAGAGATTGGAGCAGGGGGCTTACAGATACGCAGTATTTT
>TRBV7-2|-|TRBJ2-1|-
CASSSRPQGWNEQFF
TGTGCCAGCAGCTCGAGACCTCAGGGGTGGAATGAGCAGTTCTTC
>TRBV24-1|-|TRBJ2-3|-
CATSAIGPSDTQYF
TGTGCCACCAGTGCCATCGGTCCTTCAGATACGCAGTATTTT
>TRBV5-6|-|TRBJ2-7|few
CASSLGWADEQYF
TGTGCCAGCAGCCTGGGATGGGCGGACGAGCAGTACTTC
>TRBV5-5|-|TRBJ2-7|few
CASSLDRGRASYEQYF
TGTGCCAGCAGCTTGGATCGGGGCAGAGCCTCCTACGAGCAGTACTTC
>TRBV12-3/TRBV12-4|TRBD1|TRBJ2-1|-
CASSSGQGVDEQFF
TGTGCCAGCAGTTCCGGACAGGGGGTTGATGAGCAGTTCTTC
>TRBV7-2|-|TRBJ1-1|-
CASSLMGVSTEAFF
TGTGCCAGCAGCTTAATGGGGGTGAGCACTGAAGCTTTCTTT
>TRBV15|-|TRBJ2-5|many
CATSRTRTVQETQYF
TGTGCCACCAGCAGAACTAGGACAGTTCAAGAGACCCAGTACTTC
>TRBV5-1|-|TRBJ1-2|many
CASSLGGAGYTF
TGCGCCAGCAGCTTGGGAGGGGCTGGCTACACCTTC
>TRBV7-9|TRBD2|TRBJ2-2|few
CASSSDRSGRRTGELFF
TGTGCCAGCAGCTCCGACAGAAGCGGGAGACGCACCGGGGAGCTGTTTTTT
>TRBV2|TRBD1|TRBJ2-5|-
CASKRQGEETQYF
TGTGCCAGCAAAAGACAGGGTGAAGAGACCCAGTACTTC
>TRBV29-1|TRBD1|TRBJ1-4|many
CSIYRGSGATNEKLFF
TGCAGCATCTACAGGGGGAGTGGGGCAACTAATGAAAAACTGTTTTTT
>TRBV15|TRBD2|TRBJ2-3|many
CATRLAGADTQYF
TGTGCCACCAGACTAGCGGGAGCAGATACGCAGTATTTT
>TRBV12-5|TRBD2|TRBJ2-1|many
CASGFYPFETSDLDEQFF
TGTGCTAGTGGTTTTTACCCCTTCGAGACTAGCGACCTGGATGAGCAGTTCTTC
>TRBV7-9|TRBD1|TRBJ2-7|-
CASSFPGTAYEQYF
TGTGCCAGCAGCTTTCCCGGGACAGCCTACGAGCAGTACTTC
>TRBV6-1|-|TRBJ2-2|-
CASSEAGGRFNTGELFF
TGTGCCAGCAGTGAAGCAGGTGGACGGTTCAACACCGGGGAGCTGTTTTTT
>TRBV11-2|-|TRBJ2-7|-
CASSWSGGGWQYTYEQYF
TGTGCCAGCAGCTGGTCAGGGGGGGGGTGGCAATACACCTACGAGCAGTACTTC
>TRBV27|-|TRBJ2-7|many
CASSLNLQSYEQYF
TGTGCCAGCAGTTTAAATCTGCAGTCCTACGAGCAGTACTTC